These T cell receptor beta chains were read from a single sample in a study of blood T cell repertoires in COVID-19. The repertoire was sequenced with immunoSEQ multiplex PCR; TCRdb's copy has only in-frame clones and lacks some. Here the sample spans around 88,000 clones, roughly nine tenths being singletons. Sequencing input: peripheral blood. The receptors stem from a man in his sixties with acute or convalescent COVID-19. Each CDR3 is given with its conserved first and last residue. Each record gives: D gene, clone size, V gene, J gene, CDR3 DNA, CDR3 protein. A D gene is named only where the DNA matches it firmly. Only some rows state a clone size, as once, few, many or a class for expanded clones.

D: -
size: few
V: TRBV7-3
J: TRBJ2-7
DNA: TGTGCCAGCAGCTTAGCTAGCTCCCACGAGCAGTACTTC
CDR3: CASSLASSHEQYF

D: TRBD1
size: -
V: TRBV9
J: TRBJ1-1
DNA: TGTGCCAGCAGCGGAACAGGGGGCTACACTGAAGCTTTCTTT
CDR3: CASSGTGGYTEAFF

D: TRBD1
size: -
V: TRBV19
J: TRBJ1-1
DNA: TGTGCCAGTAGTATCGGACAGGGGTCCTTGAACACTGAAGCTTTCTTT
CDR3: CASSIGQGSLNTEAFF

D: -
size: -
V: TRBV11-3
J: TRBJ1-2
DNA: TGTGCCAGCAGCTTAGATGGCCCGGGGTATGGCTACACCTTC
CDR3: CASSLDGPGYGYTF

D: TRBD2
size: -
V: TRBV19
J: TRBJ2-1
DNA: TGTGCCAGTAGTACCCTCGGACTAGCGGGGGGGGGAGCCCTAACCTACAATGAGCAGTTCTTC
CDR3: CASSTLGLAGGGALTYNEQFF

D: -
size: once
V: TRBV27
J: TRBJ1-6
DNA: TGTGCCAGCAGTCTGAATCCGTTGAGCTCCTATAATTCACCCCTCCACTTT
CDR3: CASSLNPLSSYNSPLHF

D: TRBD2
size: -
V: TRBV7-2
J: TRBJ2-3
DNA: TGTGCCAGCAGCCCGGGGCTTATAGCGGGAGGGTCAGATACGCAGTATTTT
CDR3: CASSPGLIAGGSDTQYF

D: TRBD2
size: -
V: TRBV7-9
J: TRBJ2-3
DNA: TGTGCCAGTAGGCGTAACAGCGGGAGGGAAACAGATACGCAGTATTTT
CDR3: CASRRNSGRETDTQYF

D: -
size: -
V: TRBV6-6
J: TRBJ2-3
DNA: TGTGCCAGCAGTTACGTCCAGAGCACAGATACGCAGTATTTT
CDR3: CASSYVQSTDTQYF

D: TRBD1
size: -
V: TRBV29-1
J: TRBJ1-2
DNA: TGCAGCGTGATAGACGGGACAGTTAACTATGGCTACACCTTC
CDR3: CSVIDGTVNYGYTF

D: TRBD1
size: -
V: TRBV19
J: TRBJ1-5
DNA: TGTGCCAGTAGTCGGGAAGGGGGCCCCTATAGCAATCAGCCCCAGCATTTT
CDR3: CASSREGGPYSNQPQHF

D: TRBD1
size: few
V: TRBV7-8
J: TRBJ1-1
DNA: TGTGCCAGCAGCTTACGAGACAGGGGTTCAAACACTGAAGCTTTCTTT
CDR3: CASSLRDRGSNTEAFF

D: TRBD1
size: -
V: TRBV27
J: TRBJ2-1
DNA: TGTGCCAGCAGCCGGGACAGGGGGTACGATGAGCAGTTCTTC
CDR3: CASSRDRGYDEQFF

D: TRBD2
size: -
V: TRBV5-4
J: TRBJ2-3
DNA: TGTGCCAGCAGCCAGCGGGAGCACACAGATACGCAGTATTTT
CDR3: CASSQREHTDTQYF

D: TRBD2
size: -
V: TRBV4-2
J: TRBJ2-7
DNA: TGTGCCAGCAGCCTGACTAGCGGGGATAGCTCCTACGAGCAGTACTTC
CDR3: CASSLTSGDSSYEQYF

D: TRBD2
size: -
V: TRBV7-3
J: TRBJ2-3
DNA: TGTGCCAGCAGCCCCATCGGTGCTCGGGAGGGCCTAAAAGGGGGCACAGATACGCAGTATTTT
CDR3: CASSPIGAREGLKGGTDTQYF

D: -
size: -
V: TRBV20-1
J: TRBJ2-1
DNA: TGCAGTGCTAGTTTAGAGACGGGGGATGAGCAGTTCTTC
CDR3: CSASLETGDEQFF

D: TRBD1
size: once
V: TRBV27
J: TRBJ1-2
DNA: TGTGCCAGCAGTCCGGGACAGGGGGCGGGTGGCTACACCTTC
CDR3: CASSPGQGAGGYTF

D: TRBD1
size: -
V: TRBV30
J: TRBJ1-2
DNA: TGTGCCTGGAGTGTTTTATGGGCCAACAGGGGGGTGGCTAACTATGGCTACACCTTC
CDR3: CAWSVLWANRGVANYGYTF

D: -
size: once
V: TRBV21-1
J: TRBJ2-1
DNA: TGTGCCAGCAGCAAACCCAGACTAGCGGGAGACCCATATGAGCAGTTCTTC
CDR3: CASSKPRLAGDPYEQFF

D: -
size: -
V: TRBV6-5
J: TRBJ2-1
DNA: TGTGCCAGCAGTTACTCGCAGGGTATCAGTGAGCAGTTCTTC
CDR3: CASSYSQGISEQFF

D: TRBD1
size: -
V: TRBV6-5
J: TRBJ1-5
DNA: TGTGCCAGCAGTTTCAGGACAGGGGAGCCCCAGCATTTT
CDR3: CASSFRTGEPQHF

D: -
size: -
V: TRBV10-3
J: TRBJ1-2
DNA: TGTGCCGCAGCTCCCGGACAGCCTAACTATGGCTACACCTTC
CDR3: CAAAPGQPNYGYTF

D: -
size: -
V: TRBV6-5
J: TRBJ1-5
DNA: TGTGCCAGCAGTTCTCGACAGGTTTCGCGCAATCAGCCCCAGCATTTT
CDR3: CASSSRQVSRNQPQHF

D: TRBD2
size: few
V: TRBV19
J: TRBJ2-1
DNA: TGTGCCAGTAGTGCTAGCGGGAGGTACAATGAGCAGTTCTTC
CDR3: CASSASGRYNEQFF

D: -
size: once
V: TRBV28
J: TRBJ1-6
DNA: TGTGCCAGCAGTTCCCCACCTCGGGGACACCCGTCACCCCTCCACTTT
CDR3: CASSSPPRGHPSPLHF

D: -
size: -
V: TRBV11-2
J: TRBJ1-4
DNA: TGTGCCAGCAGCCCCGGACAGTTAGGCACTAATGAAAAACTGTTTTTT
CDR3: CASSPGQLGTNEKLFF

D: TRBD1
size: -
V: TRBV29-1
J: TRBJ1-1
DNA: TGCAGCGCTAAAGACAGGGGATCCAACACTGAAGCTTTCTTT
CDR3: CSAKDRGSNTEAFF

D: TRBD1
size: -
V: TRBV19
J: TRBJ2-7
DNA: TGTGCCAGTATAGACGGGGACAGAGCCGAGCAGTACTTC
CDR3: CASIDGDRAEQYF

D: -
size: -
V: TRBV18
J: TRBJ2-3
DNA: TGTGCCAGCTCGCGGACATGGGCAGAAGATACGCAGTATTTT
CDR3: CASSRTWAEDTQYF

D: -
size: -
V: TRBV27
J: TRBJ1-2
DNA: TGTGCCAGCAGTCCCATCGCGAGAGATGGCTACACCTTC
CDR3: CASSPIARDGYTF

D: TRBD1
size: -
V: TRBV7-9
J: TRBJ2-3
DNA: TGTGCCAGCAGCTTAGCGATCTCAGGGGGAGATACGCAGTATTTT
CDR3: CASSLAISGGDTQYF

D: TRBD1
size: -
V: TRBV19
J: TRBJ2-3
DNA: TGTGCCAGTAGCGAGGGGGACAGGGGTAGGGATACGCAGTATTTT
CDR3: CASSEGDRGRDTQYF

D: -
size: -
V: TRBV18
J: TRBJ1-1
DNA: TGTGCCAGCTCACGCGGAGTTACTAACACTGAAGCTTTCTTT
CDR3: CASSRGVTNTEAFF

D: TRBD2
size: -
V: TRBV13
J: TRBJ2-1
DNA: TGTGCCAGCAGCTTAGCGGGACTACCCTCTTATGAGCAGTTCTTC
CDR3: CASSLAGLPSYEQFF

D: -
size: -
V: TRBV7-2
J: TRBJ2-2
DNA: TGTGCCAGCAGCTCAAACACCGGGGAGCTGTTTTTT
CDR3: CASSSNTGELFF

D: TRBD1
size: -
V: TRBV9
J: TRBJ2-3
DNA: TGTGCCAGCAGCGGGGGACAGGGAGGCACAGATACGCAGTATTTT
CDR3: CASSGGQGGTDTQYF

D: -
size: -
V: TRBV27
J: TRBJ1-2
DNA: TGTGCCAGCAGTTTAGTAGGGGATCGGCGGAATGGCTACACCTTC
CDR3: CASSLVGDRRNGYTF

D: TRBD2
size: -
V: TRBV6-1
J: TRBJ2-3
DNA: TGTGCCAGCAGTGAAAGACCGGGACTAGCGGGCACAGATACGCAGTATTTT
CDR3: CASSERPGLAGTDTQYF

D: -
size: -
V: TRBV5-4
J: TRBJ2-1
DNA: TGTGCCAGCAGTTTCACGGTCAACAATGAGCAGTTCTTC
CDR3: CASSFTVNNEQFF

D: TRBD1
size: -
V: TRBV19
J: TRBJ1-3
DNA: TGTGCCAGTAGTTTAACCGGGACAGGGGGGTCTGGAAACACCATATATTTT
CDR3: CASSLTGTGGSGNTIYF

D: TRBD1
size: -
V: TRBV11-2
J: TRBJ1-1
DNA: TGTGCCAGCAGCTTACACAGGGGGGAAGCTTTCTTT
CDR3: CASSLHRGEAFF

D: -
size: -
V: TRBV19
J: TRBJ1-5
DNA: TGTGCCAGTAGTATAGCCGGCCGGGATCAGCCCCAGCATTTT
CDR3: CASSIAGRDQPQHF

D: TRBD2
size: -
V: TRBV5-6
J: TRBJ2-7
DNA: TGTGCCAGCAGCTTGGCCGGGGGGGGCAGCTACGAGCAGTACTTC
CDR3: CASSLAGGGSYEQYF

D: TRBD1
size: -
V: TRBV27
J: TRBJ2-4
DNA: TGTGCCAGCGGAAGGGACAGCCGCCCGGACATTCAGTACTTC
CDR3: CASGRDSRPDIQYF

D: TRBD2
size: -
V: TRBV7-8
J: TRBJ2-3
DNA: TGTGCCAGCAGCTTAGATGCGGGAGAAAGGAATACGCAGTATTTT
CDR3: CASSLDAGERNTQYF

D: TRBD1
size: once
V: TRBV11-1
J: TRBJ2-4
DNA: TGTGCCAGCAGCCCCGGGACAGGCAGGAACATTCAGTACTTC
CDR3: CASSPGTGRNIQYF

D: TRBD1
size: -
V: TRBV18
J: TRBJ2-7
DNA: TGTGCCAGCTCAGCGGGACAGGGCAGCGAGCAGTACTTC
CDR3: CASSAGQGSEQYF

D: -
size: once
V: TRBV28
J: TRBJ1-3
DNA: TGTGCCAGCAGATCCCATGGGGGGGACTCTGGAAACACCATATATTTT
CDR3: CASRSHGGDSGNTIYF

D: TRBD1
size: -
V: TRBV10-1
J: TRBJ1-6
DNA: TGCGCCAGCGGGGACAGAAATTCACCCCTCCACTTT
CDR3: CASGDRNSPLHF

D: -
size: -
V: TRBV7-2
J: TRBJ1-5
DNA: TGTGCCAGCAGCTTAAGGGGTGGGCCCCAGCATTTT
CDR3: CASSLRGGPQHF

D: -
size: -
V: TRBV29-1
J: TRBJ2-5
DNA: TGCAGCTCTCGCCAGGGTCCAGAGACCCAGTACTTC
CDR3: CSSRQGPETQYF

D: TRBD2
size: -
V: TRBV5-6
J: TRBJ2-5
DNA: TGTGCCAGCAGCGCCGTCATCCCCGGACTAGCGGGAGAAGAGACCCAGTACTTC
CDR3: CASSAVIPGLAGEETQYF

D: -
size: few
V: TRBV5-1
J: TRBJ2-7
DNA: TGCGCCAGCAGCTCGATGTGGGGAGCCGAGCAGTACTTC
CDR3: CASSSMWGAEQYF

D: -
size: -
V: TRBV28
J: TRBJ1-1
DNA: TGTGCCAGCAGTTTGGTCCAGGTCACTGAAGCTTTCTTT
CDR3: CASSLVQVTEAFF

D: TRBD2
size: -
V: TRBV5-1
J: TRBJ2-1
DNA: TGCGCCAGCAGCTTGGGAGGATTAGCGGGAGGGCCCCGGTCGAGTGAGCAGTTCTTC
CDR3: CASSLGGLAGGPRSSEQFF

D: -
size: -
V: TRBV10-1
J: TRBJ2-3
DNA: TGCGCCAGCGCCAGACACGGGGAGATGGATACGCAGTATTTT
CDR3: CASARHGEMDTQYF